These 9 T cell receptor beta chains share one sample of origin, sequenced in a study of blood T cell repertoires in COVID-19 (TCRdb year 2020). Library prep was done by the immunoSEQ multiplex PCR assay. This is the immuneACCESS table as TCRdb keeps it, with only in-frame sequences that have V and J called. A part of the clones is gone; compared with another copy, unresolved V genes explain less than half, and the rest is unexplained. Present in this sample are roughly 160,000 clones, 70% to 80% of which were seen just once. Around 8.1% of the sample is taken by the ten largest. Sequencing input: peripheral blood. The receptors originated from a woman aged 55-69 years with COVID-19, enrolled during active disease.

CDR3 sequence reads: CASSIGPYNEQFF. CDR3 nucleotides: TGTGCCAGCAGTATTGGCCCCTACAATGAGCAGTTCTTC. The chain combines TRBV7-9 with TRBJ2-1, with D hard to call. The V gene lost 6 bases and the J gene lost 2 bases, with 8 bases spanning the gap. The CDR3 is 13 residues long. CDR1 is SEHNR and CDR2 is FQNEAQ in the germline V gene (reference sequence).

V and J are TRBV5-1 and TRBJ2-7; D is possibly TRBD1 (7 bases). This CDR3 has 15 amino acids. Germline V CDR1 and CDR2: SGHRS, YFSETQ. V lost 0 bases, J lost 3 bases, and 13 bases lay in between. CDR3 nucleotides: TGCGCCAGCAGCTTGGGGGCAGGGGGACTCTACGAGCAGTACGTC. Translation: CASSLGAGGLYEQYV.

The rearrangement links TRBV24-1 to TRBJ2-5; 9 positions match TRBD1. Germline V gene sequence: CDR1 KGHDR, CDR2 SFDVKD. This CDR3 has 14 amino acids. Germline trimming cut 4 bases from V and 4 bases from J; bases unmatched to any gene: 3. CDR3 in DNA: TGTGCCACCAGTGACGCGACAGGGGGAGAGACCCAGTACTTC. The encoded protein is CATSDATGGETQYF.

The J gene is TRBJ2-5, the V gene TRBV28; 7 bases match TRBD2. From germline, CDR1 is MDHEN and CDR2 SYDVKM. The CDR3 totals 15 residues. J gave up 5 bases and V 7 bases, and 13 bases lay outside the gene matches. The CDR3 is CASTLSGVGGETQYF. The DNA for the CDR3 is TGTGCCAGCACCCTCTCGGGGGTCGGGGGGGAGACCCAGTACTTC.

This chain links TRBV19 with TRBJ2-2; the match to TRBD1 covers 10 bases. This CDR3 has 15 residues. Trimming removed 6 bases from V and 4 bases from J; junction bases left unmatched: 5. In germline, CDR1 is LNHDA, CDR2 SQIVND (reference sequence). CDR3 amino acids: CASRDRGAITGELFF. For the CDR3, the DNA is TGTGCCAGTAGGGACAGGGGGGCGATCACCGGGGAGCTGTTTTTT.

This clone has a handful of counts. The chain links TRBV11-2 to TRBJ2-4; TRBD1 agrees at 8 bases. The CDR3 has 17 residues. V was clipped by 4 bases and J by 7 bases; unmatched bases: 15. The germline CDR1 and CDR2 sequences are SGHAT and FQNNGV. The CDR3 spells CASSSTPGGVTLNIQYF. The CDR3 bases are TGTGCCAGCAGCTCCACCCCAGGGGGCGTAACCCTCAACATTCAGTACTTC.

This clone occurred a few times. This chain connects TRBV4-3 to TRBJ2-1; TRBD1 matches at 10 bases. Losses at the gene ends were 0 bases for V and 4 bases for J; bases not matched to a gene: 3. This CDR3 contains 16 residues. Germline V gene lookup returns CDR1 LGHNA and CDR2 YSLEER. CDR3 DNA: TGCGCCAGCAGCCAAGAGACAGGGGGCGGGTACAATGAGCAGTTCTTC. It translates to CASSQETGGGYNEQFF.

The chain is built from TRBV2 and TRBJ2-7; 7 bases agree with TRBD1. The CDR3 is 15 amino acids. The germline gives CDR1 SNHLY, CDR2 FYNNEI. The J segment lost 2 bases and the V segment lost 0 bases, leaving 4 bases of the junction unmatched. CDR3 amino acids: CASSEATGMAYEQYV. In DNA, the CDR3 is TGTGCCAGCAGTGAAGCGACAGGGATGGCCTACGAGCAGTACGTC.

This clone is a singleton in its sample. The chain is built from TRBV19 and TRBJ1-2, with 7 bases aligning to TRBD1. The CDR3 is 16 residues long. Germline CDR1 reads LNHDA; CDR2 reads SQIVND (reference sequence). Trimming removed 7 bases from V and 0 bases from J; junction bases left unmatched: 11. CDR3 nucleotides: TGTGCCAGTACCCCGGACAGGCCATTAGCTAACTATGGCTACACCTTC. This translates into CASTPDRPLANYGYTF.